A single sample is the source of the 14 T cell receptor beta chains below, sequenced in a study of identical twins. TCRdb passed the 5' RACE reads through MiXCR, listing each CDR3 protein once. The data hold under 450,000 distinct CDR3 sequences, with approximately 17% observed a single time. Sequencing input: naive T cells sorted from blood. Receptors originate from a man in his fifties or sixties in good health.

This clonotype came up a few times. The genes are TRBV15 and TRBJ2-7; a possible D gene is TRBD1 (5 bases). The germline V and J ends were trimmed by 1 base and 8 bases, with 15 bases remaining between them. The CDR3 extends over 14 amino acids. Germline V lookup: CDR1 LNHNV, CDR2 YYDKDF (reference sequence). The CDR3 is CATSRVTGNTKQYF. In DNA, the CDR3 is TGTGCCACCAGCAGAGTTACAGGCAATACGAAGCAGTACTTC.

This clonotype showed up many times. This chain links TRBV29-1 with TRBJ1-4; perhaps TRBD1 as D (5 bases). Per the germline V gene, CDR1 is SQVTM and CDR2 is ANQGSEA. V was cut by 0 bases and J by 10 bases, with 9 bases left in between. CDR3 length: 12 amino acids. Here the CDR3 DNA reads TGCAGCGTTGAAGAAGAAGGGGTAAAACTGTTTTTT. It translates to CSVEEEGVKLFF. The whole variable domain, filled in from reference TRBV29-1 and TRBJ1-4, reads SAVISQKPSRDICQRGTSLTIQCQVDSQVTMMFWYRQQPGQSLTLIATANQGSEATYESGFVIDKFPISRPNLTFSTLTVSNMSPEDSSIYLCSVEEEGVKLFFGSGTQLSVL.

This clonotype was recorded a few times. The J gene is TRBJ2-3, the V gene TRBV11-2, with 12 bases fitting TRBD2. The length of the CDR3 is 18 residues. Germline V gene data show CDR1 as SGHAT and CDR2 as FQNNGV. Trimming removed 5 bases from V and 6 bases from J; junction bases left unmatched: 15. The CDR3 is CASSPRMASGGAVDTQYF. For the CDR3, the DNA is TGTGCCAGCAGCCCACGTATGGCTAGCGGGGGGGCCGTCGATACGCAGTATTTT.

This clonotype was observed at least ten times. The chain joins TRBV10-1 to TRBJ2-7; tentative D call: TRBD2 (5 bases). The V gene's germline CDR1 is WNHNN and CDR2 SYGVQD (reference sequence). The V and J ends lost 5 bases and 0 bases respectively, with 17 bases between them. The CDR3 has 16 amino acids. The CDR3 DNA reads TGCGCCAGCAGTCCTACCGGGGTCTCGAGCTCCTACGAGCAGTACTTC. Translating gives CASSPTGVSSSYEQYF.

This clonotype has a handful of counts. The gene calls are TRBV12-3 or TRBV12-4 and TRBJ2-7; D is tentatively TRBD1 or TRBD2 (5 bases each). The CDR3 has 14 amino acids. V lost 2 bases and J 5 bases, leaving 13 bases between the germline ends. CDR3 in amino acids: CASSLMGVWDEQYF. The CDR3 nucleotides are TGTGCCAGCAGTTTAATGGGGGTGTGGGACGAGCAGTACTTC.

This clonotype came up a few times. A much larger clone differs from this one at a single base, so this may be a read error. The J gene is TRBJ1-1, the V gene TRBV5-1; D is uncertain. The CDR3 runs 14 residues. With 0 bases removed from V and 0 bases from J, the gap between germline ends came to 6 bases. Germline V gene sequence: CDR1 SGHRS, CDR2 YFSETQ. The CDR3 protein is CASSLGWMNTEAFF. CDR3 in DNA: TGCGCCAGCAGCTTGGGGTGGATGAACACTGAAGCTTTCTTT.

This clonotype showed up many times. V gene TRBV5-1 combines with J gene TRBJ2-2; D may be TRBD2 (6 bases). This CDR3 region has 16 residues. V was shortened by 4 bases and J by 1 base, with 14 bases between the two germline ends. The germline gives CDR1 SGHRS, CDR2 YFSETQ. The CDR3 reads CASSQAGTQNTGELFF. As DNA, the CDR3 is TGCGCCAGCAGCCAAGCCGGGACTCAGAACACCGGGGAGCTGTTTTTT.

This clonotype has more than one count but fewer than ten. The chain carries TRBV7-9 and TRBJ1-1; 9 bases are a match to TRBD1. CDR3 length: 16 residues. The germline V gene encodes CDR1 SEHNR and CDR2 FQNEAQ (reference sequence). V shed 5 bases and J 0 bases; nucleotides not matched to a gene: 7. For the CDR3, the DNA is TGTGCCAGCAGCCAGGGACAGGGACACATGAACACTGAAGCTTTCTTT. Encoded protein: CASSQGQGHMNTEAFF.

This chain uses TRBV7-2 with TRBJ2-1, with D hard to call. Germline CDR1 reads SGHTA; CDR2 reads FQGNSA. V lost 0 bases to trimming and J lost 8 bases, with 8 bases between them. CDR3 size: 13 residues. The CDR3 loop reads CASSLAWSDEQFF. The CDR3 nucleotides are TGTGCCAGCAGCTTAGCCTGGTCCGATGAGCAGTTCTTC.

This clonotype was observed a handful of times. The rearrangement links TRBV11-2 to TRBJ2-7; D is unclear. The CDR3 length is 15 residues. With 0 bases removed from V and 4 bases from J, the gap between germline ends came to 13 bases. The germline V gene has CDR1 SGHAT and CDR2 FQNNGV. In DNA, the CDR3 is TGTGCCAGCAGCTTAGACGTAGGGCAGTCGTACGAGCAGTACTTC. Translated, it gives CASSLDVGQSYEQYF.

Only one count was recorded for this clonotype. The chain combines TRBV7-2 with TRBJ1-1; no definite D call. CDR1 and CDR2 (germline): SGHTA, FQGNSA. V lost 0 bases to trimming and J lost 4 bases, with 12 bases between them. This CDR3 spans 15 amino acids. CDR3 amino acids: CASSLAPVVGTEAFF. The CDR3, as DNA: TGTGCCAGCAGCTTAGCGCCGGTTGTCGGCACTGAAGCTTTCTTT.

The V gene is TRBV28, the J gene TRBJ1-1; no clear D. V was pared by 5 bases and J by 5 bases, with 15 bases between. This CDR3 is 14 amino acids long. Germline V CDR1 and CDR2: MDHEN, SYDVKM. CDR3: CASSPAPGKTEAFF. Here the CDR3 DNA reads TGTGCCAGCAGTCCAGCGCCAGGCAAGACTGAAGCTTTCTTT.

There are many counts of this clonotype. CDR3 loop: CASSFRGWDPNQPQHF. CDR3 bases: TGTGCCAGCAGCTTCCGGGGCTGGGACCCTAATCAGCCCCAGCATTTT. The chain is built from TRBV5-6 and TRBJ1-5; a weak D match, TRBD1 (5 bases). The V gene lost 2 bases and the J gene lost 4 bases, with 16 bases spanning the gap. CDR3 length equals 16 residues. The germline V gene has CDR1 SGHDT and CDR2 YYEEEE.

The table lists this clonotype with a count of one. The V and J genes are TRBV10-3 and TRBJ2-2, with 11 bases fitting TRBD2. Germline V lookup: CDR1 ENHRY, CDR2 SYGVKD. The CDR3 covers 17 residues. V shed 0 bases and J 4 bases; nucleotides not matched to a gene: 4. The CDR3 region has the DNA TGTGCCATCAGTGAGTCAGGGACTAGCGGTACCACCGGGGAGCTGTTTTTT. Translation: CAISESGTSGTTGELFF.